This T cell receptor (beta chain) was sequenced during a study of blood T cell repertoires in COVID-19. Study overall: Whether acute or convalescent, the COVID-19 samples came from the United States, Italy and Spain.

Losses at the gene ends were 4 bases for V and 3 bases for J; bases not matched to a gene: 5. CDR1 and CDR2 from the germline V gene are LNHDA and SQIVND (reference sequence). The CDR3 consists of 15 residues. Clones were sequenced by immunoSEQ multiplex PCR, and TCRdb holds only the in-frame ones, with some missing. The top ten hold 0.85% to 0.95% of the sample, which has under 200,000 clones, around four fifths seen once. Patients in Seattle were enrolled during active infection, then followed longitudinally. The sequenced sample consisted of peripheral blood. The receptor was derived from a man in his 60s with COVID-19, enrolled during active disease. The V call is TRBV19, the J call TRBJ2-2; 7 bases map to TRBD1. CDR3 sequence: CASSRDRAYTGELFF. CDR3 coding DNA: TGTGCCAGTAGTAGAGACAGGGCTTACACCGGGGAGCTGTTTTTT. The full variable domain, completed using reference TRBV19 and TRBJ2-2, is DGGITQSPKYLFRKEGQNVTLSCEQNLNHDAMYWYRQDPGQGLRLIYYSQIVNDFQKGDIAEGYSVSREKKESFPLTVTSAQKNPTAFYLCASSRDRAYTGELFFGEGSRLTVL.